Shown below are 4 T cell receptor beta chains from a single sample sequenced in a study of T cells in localized non-small cell lung cancer (TCRdb year 2020). The library was obtained by the immunoSEQ multiplex PCR assay. Held by TCRdb, this immuneACCESS table contains in-frame sequences only and omits some clones. Under half of the omission traces to an unresolved V gene where checked; the cause of the rest is unknown. The sample table records about 40,000 clones; approximately 86% of these occur just once. 3.5% to 4% of the sample comes from the top ten. Here the sequenced sample was peripheral blood, taken before any cancer treatment. The receptors stem from a man aged 18 to 49 with stage I lung adenocarcinoma.

V is TRBV28 and J is TRBJ1-4, with 10 bases matching TRBD1. CDR3 length: 14 amino acids. Germline V gene sequence: CDR1 MDHEN, CDR2 SYDVKM. The junction had 5 bases not matched to a gene; V was cut back by 6 bases and J by 7 bases. For the CDR3, the DNA is TGTGCCAGCAGCCAGACAGGGGGCAGTGAAAAACTGTTTTTT. Protein product: CASSQTGGSEKLFF.

This chain uses TRBV18 with TRBJ2-2, with TRBD2 as a possible D gene (5 bases). The CDR3 length is 17 residues. V dropped 3 bases and J dropped 1 base, with 15 bases sitting between them. Per germline, CDR1 KGHSH and CDR2 LQKENI. The CDR3 coding sequence is TGTGCCAGCTCACCCACCCGGCAGGACTTGAACACCGGGGAGCTGTTTTTT. Translated, it gives CASSPTRQDLNTGELFF.

The genes are TRBV9 and TRBJ1-2, with 10 bases aligning to TRBD1. The CDR3 totals 14 residues. Germline V lookup: CDR1 SGDLS, CDR2 YYNGEE. J gave up 4 bases and V 0 bases, and 0 bases lay outside the gene matches. The CDR3 protein is CASSVGQGAYGYTF. The CDR3, as DNA: TGTGCCAGCAGCGTAGGACAGGGGGCCTATGGCTACACCTTC.

The chain has TRBV27 and TRBJ1-5; D is unresolved. The germline V and J ends were trimmed by 3 bases and 9 bases, with 12 bases remaining between them. The CDR3 consists of 13 residues. From germline, CDR1 is MNHEY and CDR2 SMNVEV (reference sequence). The CDR3 region is CASSFGAIGPQHF. CDR3 DNA: TGTGCCAGCAGTTTTGGAGCTATAGGGCCCCAGCATTTT.